The clone carrying this T cell receptor (beta chain) was observed a single time. This record belongs to a study of blood T cell repertoires in COVID-19. Study overall: The cDNA or gDNA used as material had been derived from T cells, B-cell-depleted T cells, or PBMCs.

The repertoire was sequenced with immunoSEQ multiplex PCR; TCRdb's copy has only in-frame clones and lacks some. Seen here are about 220,000 clones, under 90% observed once, and the top ten hold 3% to 4%. This clonotype was sampled from a woman aged 60-75 years who had recovered from COVID-19. The sequenced sample was PBMCs or T cells enriched from blood (not recorded which).

Written as DNA, the CDR3 is TGTGCCTGGATCGTTCTAATGAAGTCGGACAGGACTCAAGAGACCCAGTACTTC. Amino acid sequence: CAWIVLMKSDRTQETQYF. This chain uses TRBV30 with TRBJ2-5; TRBD1 matches at 7 bases. The CDR3 is 18 residues long. Unmatched junction bases numbered 19, after V lost 4 bases and J lost 2 bases. Germline CDR1 and CDR2: GTSNPN and SVGIG (reference sequence).